The rows below give T cell receptor beta chains drawn from one sample of a study of blood T cell repertoires in COVID-19. Clones were read by immunoSEQ multiplex PCR, and TCRdb kept only the in-frame ones, dropping some. This sample yields 300,000 to 350,000 clones, of which approximately 88% are seen a single time; less than 6.5% belongs to the top ten. The sequenced material came from PBMCs or T cells enriched from blood (not recorded which). The receptors come from a man aged 25 to 40 who had recovered from COVID-19. CDR3s include the opening cysteine and the closing phenylalanine or tryptophan. A D gene is named only where the DNA matches it firmly. Size is omitted from some rows. Given values are once, few, many or a class for expanded clones.

v_gene: TRBV5-1; j_gene: TRBJ1-3; d_gene: TRBD1; abundance: once; CDR3nt: TGCGCCAGCAGCGTATCCCCACAGGGGGGAAACACCATATATTTT; CDR3aa: CASSVSPQGGNTIYF
v_gene: TRBV4-2; j_gene: TRBJ2-3; d_gene: .; abundance: .; CDR3nt: TGTGCCAGCAGCCAGACTAGATCTTCTAGCACAGATACGCAGTATTTT; CDR3aa: CASSQTRSSSTDTQYF
v_gene: TRBV10-3; j_gene: TRBJ2-7; d_gene: .; abundance: .; CDR3nt: TGTGCCATCAGCGCCTCGACTAGGGCCTACGAGCAGTACTTC; CDR3aa: CAISASTRAYEQYF
v_gene: TRBV5-6; j_gene: TRBJ1-2; d_gene: .; abundance: once; CDR3nt: TGTGCCAGCAGCTTGGAGCAGGGTCAAGGGGGCTACACCTTC; CDR3aa: CASSLEQGQGGYTF
v_gene: TRBV28; j_gene: TRBJ1-2; d_gene: .; abundance: .; CDR3nt: TGTGCCAGCAGTTTGGGGGGGGCGGCGGGAAATGGCTACACCTTC; CDR3aa: CASSLGGAAGNGYTF
v_gene: TRBV30; j_gene: TRBJ1-1; d_gene: .; abundance: once; CDR3nt: TGTGCCTGGAGTGCCCAGGGAAACACTGAAGCTTTCTTT; CDR3aa: CAWSAQGNTEAFF
v_gene: TRBV5-8; j_gene: TRBJ2-7; d_gene: .; abundance: .; CDR3nt: TGTGCCAGCAGCTTGCAGGGGTCACGCGAGCAGTACTTC; CDR3aa: CASSLQGSREQYF
v_gene: TRBV7-9; j_gene: TRBJ1-1; d_gene: .; abundance: .; CDR3nt: TGTGCCAGCAGCTTAGGTGGCAGCGTTTACACTGAAGCTTTCTTT; CDR3aa: CASSLGGSVYTEAFF
v_gene: TRBV29-1; j_gene: TRBJ2-5; d_gene: .; abundance: .; CDR3nt: TGCAGCGTTGTTGCACAGGCAGGGGAGACCCAGTACTTC; CDR3aa: CSVVAQAGETQYF
v_gene: TRBV10-3; j_gene: TRBJ1-2; d_gene: .; abundance: .; CDR3nt: TGTGCCATCAGGGACAGACAAAACTATGGCTACACCTTC; CDR3aa: CAIRDRQNYGYTF
v_gene: TRBV5-1; j_gene: TRBJ2-5; d_gene: .; abundance: .; CDR3nt: TGCGCCAGCAGGAACTCAGGGGAAGGTCCACATCAGTACTTC; CDR3aa: CASRNSGEGPHQYF
v_gene: TRBV10-1; j_gene: TRBJ1-5; d_gene: TRBD1; abundance: .; CDR3nt: TGCGCCAGCACGGTAAGGACAGGGGGCACCAATCAGCCCCAGCATTTT; CDR3aa: CASTVRTGGTNQPQHF
v_gene: TRBV10-3; j_gene: TRBJ1-5; d_gene: .; abundance: .; CDR3nt: TGTGCCATCAGAGAGGGAGCTCATAGCAATCAGCCCCAGCATTTT; CDR3aa: CAIREGAHSNQPQHF
v_gene: TRBV7-9; j_gene: TRBJ2-7; d_gene: .; abundance: .; CDR3nt: TGTGCCAGCAGCCGTCCCGGCCGGGGGACCCCCTACGAGCAGTACTTC; CDR3aa: CASSRPGRGTPYEQYF
v_gene: TRBV7-9; j_gene: TRBJ1-3; d_gene: TRBD1; abundance: .; CDR3nt: TGTGCCAGCACAGACAGGGGGCGTGGAAACACCATATATTTT; CDR3aa: CASTDRGRGNTIYF
v_gene: TRBV6-1; j_gene: TRBJ1-1; d_gene: TRBD1; abundance: .; CDR3nt: TGTGCCAGCAGTGAGTTTGGACAGGTGTCGGGTCGGGCTTTCTTT; CDR3aa: CASSEFGQVSGRAFF
v_gene: TRBV5-6; j_gene: TRBJ2-7; d_gene: TRBD2; abundance: .; CDR3nt: TGTGCCAGCTTTGGGGGGGACTCCTACGAGCAGTACTTC; CDR3aa: CASFGGDSYEQYF
v_gene: TRBV15; j_gene: TRBJ2-2; d_gene: TRBD2; abundance: .; CDR3nt: TGTGCCACCAGCAGAGATCGGGAGGATACCAACACCGGGGAGCTGTTTTTT; CDR3aa: CATSRDREDTNTGELFF
v_gene: TRBV5-6; j_gene: TRBJ2-5; d_gene: .; abundance: .; CDR3nt: TGTGCCAGCAGCTTGGAGCAGGGTCTGGAGACCCAGTACTTC; CDR3aa: CASSLEQGLETQYF
v_gene: TRBV10-3; j_gene: TRBJ2-2; d_gene: TRBD2; abundance: .; CDR3nt: TGTGCCATCAGTGAGTCGGGTAGCGGGGGGAACACCGGGGAGCTGTTTTTT; CDR3aa: CAISESGSGGNTGELFF
v_gene: TRBV7-3; j_gene: TRBJ1-6; d_gene: .; abundance: .; CDR3nt: TGTGCCAGCAGCTTCGGGATCTTGGAGAGAATTTCACCCCTCCACTTT; CDR3aa: CASSFGILERISPLHF
v_gene: TRBV28; j_gene: TRBJ2-2; d_gene: .; abundance: .; CDR3nt: TGTGCCAGCAGTTTGGGGGGGCAAAACACCGGGGAGCTGTTTTTT; CDR3aa: CASSLGGQNTGELFF
v_gene: TRBV6-5; j_gene: TRBJ1-5; d_gene: TRBD1; abundance: .; CDR3nt: TGTGCCAGCAGCGACAGGGGTCAGCCCCAGCATTTT; CDR3aa: CASSDRGQPQHF
v_gene: TRBV28; j_gene: TRBJ2-2; d_gene: .; abundance: .; CDR3nt: TGTGCCAGCAACCAGATACGTAACGGGGAGCTGTTTTTT; CDR3aa: CASNQIRNGELFF
v_gene: TRBV5-4; j_gene: TRBJ2-7; d_gene: .; abundance: few; CDR3nt: TGTGCCAGCCGATTACGGGAAAGTGTCATCGACGAGCAGTACTTC; CDR3aa: CASRLRESVIDEQYF
v_gene: TRBV19; j_gene: TRBJ1-2; d_gene: .; abundance: .; CDR3nt: TGTGCCACCCACAGGCCTCCGTACTATGGCTACACCTTC; CDR3aa: CATHRPPYYGYTF
v_gene: TRBV7-2; j_gene: TRBJ1-1; d_gene: .; abundance: .; CDR3nt: TGTGCCAGCAGCTTAGCGCACGGGGTAACTTTCTTT; CDR3aa: CASSLAHGVTFF
v_gene: TRBV5-1; j_gene: TRBJ2-7; d_gene: TRBD1; abundance: .; CDR3nt: TGCGCCAGCAGTGCTGGACAGGGGGGGTACGAGCAGTACTTC; CDR3aa: CASSAGQGGYEQYF
v_gene: TRBV28; j_gene: TRBJ1-1; d_gene: .; abundance: .; CDR3nt: TGTGCCAGTTCCGGGGTGAACACTGAAGCTTTCTTT; CDR3aa: CASSGVNTEAFF
v_gene: TRBV11-2; j_gene: TRBJ1-1; d_gene: .; abundance: .; CDR3nt: TGTGCCAGCAGCCCTCAAACAGGCTTGAACACTGAAGCTTTCTTT; CDR3aa: CASSPQTGLNTEAFF
v_gene: TRBV11-3; j_gene: TRBJ2-7; d_gene: .; abundance: once; CDR3nt: TGTGCCAGCAGCTTAGGGTCAGGGGAGACCTACGAGCAGTACTTC; CDR3aa: CASSLGSGETYEQYF
v_gene: TRBV19; j_gene: TRBJ1-1; d_gene: TRBD1; abundance: .; CDR3nt: TGTGCCAGTAGTCCCGACAACAGGGGTTATATTGAAGCTTTCTTT; CDR3aa: CASSPDNRGYIEAFF
v_gene: TRBV7-9; j_gene: TRBJ1-6; d_gene: .; abundance: .; CDR3nt: TGTGCCAGCAGCTCAACGACCGGGGTCCCAAATTCACCCCTCCACTTT; CDR3aa: CASSSTTGVPNSPLHF
v_gene: TRBV19; j_gene: TRBJ1-5; d_gene: .; abundance: once; CDR3nt: TGTGCCAGTAGCACCTACAGGGCCGCGGGTCAGCCCCAGCATTTT; CDR3aa: CASSTYRAAGQPQHF
v_gene: TRBV29-1; j_gene: TRBJ2-6; d_gene: TRBD1; abundance: .; CDR3nt: TGCAGCGCGGGACAGGCGAGCTCTGGGGCCAACGTCCTGACTTTC; CDR3aa: CSAGQASSGANVLTF
v_gene: TRBV10-1; j_gene: TRBJ1-1; d_gene: TRBD1; abundance: .; CDR3nt: TGCGCCAGCACCGCCGGGACAGGGAACACTGAAGCTTTCTTT; CDR3aa: CASTAGTGNTEAFF
v_gene: TRBV5-1; j_gene: TRBJ2-3; d_gene: TRBD2; abundance: .; CDR3nt: TGCGCCAGCAAACCTAGCGGGGGGTTAGATACGCAGTATTTT; CDR3aa: CASKPSGGLDTQYF
v_gene: TRBV7-2; j_gene: TRBJ1-5; d_gene: .; abundance: .; CDR3nt: TGTGCCAGCAGATCAGAGGCAGATAGCAATCAGCCCCAGCATTTT; CDR3aa: CASRSEADSNQPQHF
v_gene: TRBV19; j_gene: TRBJ2-7; d_gene: TRBD1; abundance: .; CDR3nt: TGTGCCAGTAGACAGGGGACGGACGAGCAGTACTTC; CDR3aa: CASRQGTDEQYF
v_gene: TRBV30; j_gene: TRBJ1-2; d_gene: .; abundance: .; CDR3nt: TGTGCCCTAACGGGCTATGGCTACACCTTC; CDR3aa: CALTGYGYTF
v_gene: TRBV5-4; j_gene: TRBJ2-2; d_gene: .; abundance: few; CDR3nt: TGTGCCAGCAGCTTGGCCTCGCGGGACACCGGGGAGCTGTTTTTT; CDR3aa: CASSLASRDTGELFF
v_gene: TRBV28; j_gene: TRBJ2-3; d_gene: .; abundance: once; CDR3nt: TGTGCCAGCAAAGGGGCAGATAGCACAGATACGCAGTATTTT; CDR3aa: CASKGADSTDTQYF
v_gene: TRBV20-1; j_gene: TRBJ2-7; d_gene: .; abundance: .; CDR3nt: TGCAGCCTCGGTTCCTACGAGCAGTACTTC; CDR3aa: CSLGSYEQYF
v_gene: TRBV3-1/TRBV3-2; j_gene: TRBJ1-2; d_gene: .; abundance: .; CDR3nt: TGTGCCAGCAGCCAACTTTATGGCTACACCTTC; CDR3aa: CASSQLYGYTF